The entry below gives a single TCR beta chain sequence along with its context. These data are taken from a study of response to subunit inactivated influenza vaccine. There are 14 residues in the CDR3. V gave up 7 bases and J gave up 6 bases; unmatched junction bases: 9. One entry per CDR3 protein results from TCRdb running MiXCR on the RT-PCR reads. Counted here are about half a million distinct CDR3 sequences, over 9.5% occurring once; the ten biggest clones make up about an eighth. The source material was PBMCs from blood, sampled roughly 6 weeks after vaccination. The V call is TRBV12-3 or TRBV12-4, the J call TRBJ2-3, with 8 bases matching TRBD2. The clonotype was recovered from a man aged 50 or older who received an inactivated influenza vaccine. Here the CDR3 reads CASTLAGTGDTQYF. In DNA, the CDR3 is TGTGCCAGCACCCTAGCGGGCACGGGGGATACGCAGTATTTT.